These T cell receptor beta chains were read from a single sample in a study of CD8 T cells in ankylosing spondylitis. TCRdb independently ran MiXCR on the 5' RACE reads; one entry per CDR3 protein. The sample consists of nearly 250,000 distinct CDR3 sequences, 30% to 40% of them appearing once. Sequenced material: blood, either unsorted or a sorted T cell fraction (not recorded which). These receptors were collected from a male donor with ankylosing spondylitis or in good health (not recorded which). CDR3s include the opening cysteine and the closing phenylalanine or tryptophan. A D gene is named only where the DNA matches it firmly. Expanded clones get a size class; other rows say once, few or many, or leave the size out.

D: TRBD2; J: TRBJ2-7; size: -; V: TRBV20-1; DNA: TGCAGTGCAACTAGCGGGGACAGGTACGAGCAGTACTTC; CDR3: CSATSGDRYEQYF
D: -; J: TRBJ2-5; size: few; V: TRBV7-8; DNA: TGTGCCAGCAGCTCCCAGGGTGGTGGTGGAGAGACCCAGTACTTC; CDR3: CASSSQGGGGETQYF
D: TRBD1; J: TRBJ2-3; size: few; V: TRBV12-3/TRBV12-4; DNA: TGTGCCAGCAGTACAGGGGGCAATACGCAGTATTTT; CDR3: CASSTGGNTQYF
D: -; J: TRBJ1-1; size: many; V: TRBV20-1; DNA: TGCAGTGCTGCAACAGGGAAAGCTGAAGCTTTCTTT; CDR3: CSAATGKAEAFF
D: TRBD2; J: TRBJ2-5; size: few; V: TRBV5-1; DNA: TGCGCCAGCAGCTTGTGGGGACTAGGAGAGACCCAGTACTTC; CDR3: CASSLWGLGETQYF
D: -; J: TRBJ2-3; size: -; V: TRBV20-1; DNA: TGCAGTGCCAGTCGCGGGACAGGCACAGATACGCAGTATTTT; CDR3: CSASRGTGTDTQYF
D: -; J: TRBJ2-5; size: -; V: TRBV29-1; DNA: TGCAGCGTTGTACTTCACAGAAAACAAGAGACCCAGTACTTC; CDR3: CSVVLHRKQETQYF
D: TRBD2; J: TRBJ2-1; size: -; V: TRBV20-1; DNA: TGCAGTGCTAGAGTTCGTTGGAGCGGGGGGGCCGAGTCCTACAATGAGCAGTTCTTC; CDR3: CSARVRWSGGAESYNEQFF
D: TRBD1; J: TRBJ1-1; size: few; V: TRBV5-1; DNA: TGCGCCAGCAGCATGGGACAGTGGGACACTGAAGCTTTCTTT; CDR3: CASSMGQWDTEAFF
D: -; J: TRBJ2-1; size: few; V: TRBV5-5; DNA: TGTGCCAGCAGCCTTGAAAGGGCCTCCTACAATGAGCAGTTCTTC; CDR3: CASSLERASYNEQFF
D: TRBD2; J: TRBJ2-7; size: few; V: TRBV12-3/TRBV12-4; DNA: TGTGCCAGCAGTCCTTGGACTAGCTACGAGCAGTACTTC; CDR3: CASSPWTSYEQYF
D: -; J: TRBJ2-5; size: few; V: TRBV7-2; DNA: TGTGCCAGCAGCTTGCAGGGGACCCAGTACTTC; CDR3: CASSLQGTQYF
D: -; J: TRBJ1-2; size: -; V: TRBV5-6; DNA: TGTGCCAGCAGCTTCGATTGGATCAGGGACGCTAACTATGGCTACACCTTC; CDR3: CASSFDWIRDANYGYTF
D: -; J: TRBJ1-3; size: -; V: TRBV20-1; DNA: TGCAGTGCTACGGACCTTTCCCGGGGAAACACCATATATTTT; CDR3: CSATDLSRGNTIYF
D: -; J: TRBJ2-5; size: few; V: TRBV20-1; DNA: TGCAGTGCTCCCCGTCCGGGACTTCCGCGGGAGACCCAGTACTTC; CDR3: CSAPRPGLPRETQYF
D: -; J: TRBJ1-2; size: few; V: TRBV20-1; DNA: TGCAGTGCTCCGGACGGGTATGGCTACACCTTC; CDR3: CSAPDGYGYTF
D: TRBD2; J: TRBJ2-5; size: -; V: TRBV20-1; DNA: TGCAGTGCCCCGCCCCCGGGACTAGCGGGGGGATTCAAGGAGACCCAGTACTTC; CDR3: CSAPPPGLAGGFKETQYF
D: -; J: TRBJ2-1; size: -; V: TRBV9; DNA: TGTGCCAGCAGCGTCCAGGGGGGTTCCTACAATGAGCAGTTCTTC; CDR3: CASSVQGGSYNEQFF
D: TRBD1; J: TRBJ2-3; size: -; V: TRBV20-1; DNA: TGCAGTGCTTCTCCCGTAGACAGGGGGCAAGATACGCAGTATTTT; CDR3: CSASPVDRGQDTQYF
D: -; J: TRBJ2-7; size: -; V: TRBV10-3; DNA: TGTGCCATCAGCCTGGACAGCTCCTACGAGCAGTACTTC; CDR3: CAISLDSSYEQYF
D: TRBD1; J: TRBJ1-6; size: -; V: TRBV7-3; DNA: TGTGCCAGCAGCTCGGGACAGGGGGGTAATTCACCCCTCCACTTT; CDR3: CASSSGQGGNSPLHF
D: TRBD2; J: TRBJ2-3; size: few; V: TRBV29-1; DNA: TGCAGCGTGTCCGCGGGGGGAGCCACAGATACGCAGTATTTT; CDR3: CSVSAGGATDTQYF
D: TRBD1; J: TRBJ1-2; size: -; V: TRBV6-1; DNA: TGTGCCAGCACCCCTCACCCAGGGGGCCCCTATGGCTACACCTTC; CDR3: CASTPHPGGPYGYTF
D: -; J: TRBJ1-6; size: few; V: TRBV20-1; DNA: TGCAGTGCCGAGACAGCTTTGGATTCACCCCTCCACTTT; CDR3: CSAETALDSPLHF
D: -; J: TRBJ1-1; size: -; V: TRBV10-3; DNA: TGTGCCATCAGGGAGGGCCAGGGGACTGAAGCTTTCTTT; CDR3: CAIREGQGTEAFF
D: -; J: TRBJ1-5; size: -; V: TRBV12-3/TRBV12-4; DNA: TGTGCCAGCAGTTTGGAAAGAAATCAGCCCCAGCATTTT; CDR3: CASSLERNQPQHF
D: -; J: TRBJ2-3; size: few; V: TRBV6-5; DNA: TGTGCCAGCAGTTACTCACTTAACGGACCCAGGGATACGCAGTATTTT; CDR3: CASSYSLNGPRDTQYF
D: -; J: TRBJ2-1; size: few; V: TRBV5-6; DNA: TGTGCCAGCAGCTTGGCCAGGCGGGGCGATGAGCAGTTCTTC; CDR3: CASSLARRGDEQFF
D: -; J: TRBJ2-3; size: few; V: TRBV7-9; DNA: TGTGCCAGCAGCTTTGACAGCCCCGATACGCAGTATTTT; CDR3: CASSFDSPDTQYF
D: -; J: TRBJ2-7; size: few; V: TRBV12-3/TRBV12-4; DNA: TGTGCCAGCAGCCTTACCGGGGGGCGAGGCTACGAGCAGTACTTC; CDR3: CASSLTGGRGYEQYF
D: -; J: TRBJ2-1; size: -; V: TRBV12-3/TRBV12-4; DNA: TGTGCCAGCAGCCTTACCGGGGGCAGCTCCTACAATGAGCAGTTCTTC; CDR3: CASSLTGGSSYNEQFF
D: TRBD1; J: TRBJ2-7; size: -; V: TRBV20-1; DNA: TGCAGTGCTAGAGAGGGGACAGGGGTTGAGGAGCAGTACTTC; CDR3: CSAREGTGVEEQYF
D: -; J: TRBJ1-4; size: -; V: TRBV20-1; DNA: TGCAGTGCTAGAATAGGGACCTGGAGTGAAAAACTGTTTTTT; CDR3: CSARIGTWSEKLFF
D: TRBD2; J: TRBJ2-7; size: few; V: TRBV15; DNA: TGTGCCACCAGCAGAGGTTTGCTAGCGGGGGCCTACGAGCAGTACTTC; CDR3: CATSRGLLAGAYEQYF
D: -; J: TRBJ2-1; size: -; V: TRBV20-1; DNA: TGCAGTGCAGGGACGGGAGAGCAGTTCTTC; CDR3: CSAGTGEQFF
D: TRBD2; J: TRBJ2-3; size: few; V: TRBV20-1; DNA: TGCAGTGCTAGTTTTAGCGGGGGAAAGGCCTTAGGTACGCAGTATTTT; CDR3: CSASFSGGKALGTQYF
D: -; J: TRBJ2-7; size: -; V: TRBV6-5; DNA: TGTGCCAGCAGTTCGGTCAGAACAGACTCCTACGAGCAGTACTTC; CDR3: CASSSVRTDSYEQYF
D: -; J: TRBJ2-7; size: -; V: TRBV12-3/TRBV12-4; DNA: TGTGCCAGCTCACCCGGTGACTCCTACGAGCAGTACTTC; CDR3: CASSPGDSYEQYF
D: -; J: TRBJ2-4; size: few; V: TRBV20-1; DNA: TGCAGTGCGGCCATGACAGGCCGGGCCAAAAACATTCAGTACTTC; CDR3: CSAAMTGRAKNIQYF
D: TRBD2; J: TRBJ2-1; size: few; V: TRBV9; DNA: TGTGCCAGCGCACGGGGGGGAGGGAATGAGCAGTTCTTC; CDR3: CASARGGGNEQFF
D: -; J: TRBJ2-7; size: -; V: TRBV28; DNA: TGTGCCAGCAGTTTACCAGTCTCCTACGAGCAGTACTTC; CDR3: CASSLPVSYEQYF
D: TRBD1; J: TRBJ1-1; size: -; V: TRBV18; DNA: TGTGCCAGCGCCCGGGACAGGCTGAACACTGAAGCTTTCTTT; CDR3: CASARDRLNTEAFF